This TCR beta chain was captured in a study of blood T cell repertoires in COVID-19. Study summary: Spain, Italy and the United States supplied samples that represented acute and convalescent COVID-19. The analysed material was cDNA or gDNA that came from T cells, B-cell-depleted T cells, or PBMCs.

Germline V gives CDR1 SNHLY, CDR2 FYNNEI. The CDR3 covers 14 residues. Trimming took 6 bases from V and 8 from J, leaving 19 bases between them. Methods used by the authors: The authors estimated nucleated cell counts from reference gene primer amplification. The data were produced by immunoSEQ multiplex PCR, yet TCRdb's version contains in-frame clones alone and is incomplete. The V and J calls and clone size were taken over from that table, and D and trimming were inferred from the DNA. The profile shows 100,000 to 150,000 clones, 88% of them singletons. The sequencing sample was made of peripheral blood. This clonotype originated in a human donor in a cohort sampled during active COVID-19. This chain connects TRBV2 to TRBJ1-1; a possible D gene is TRBD1 (6 bases). This CDR3 reads CASSGLGGRSEAFF. The CDR3 nucleotides are TGTGCCAGCAGCGGGTTGGGGGGGCGCTCGGAAGCTTTCTTT.